One sample yielded the 27 T cell receptor beta chains listed below, sequenced in a study of cytomegalovirus exposure and HLA in healthy donors. Researchers ran the PCR with 60 Vbeta and 13 Jbeta primers. Measured with immunoSEQ multiplex PCR; TCRdb has only the in-frame clones, and not every one. Found here are about 72,000 clones, roughly 78% of them singletons; the top ten hold under 2.5%. The sequenced material came from PBMCs. These receptors were obtained from a man aged 18 to 30 in good health and CMV-seronegative.

The chain joins TRBV19 to TRBJ1-5, with D maybe TRBD1 (6 bases). Germline V gene lookup returns CDR1 LNHDA and CDR2 SQIVND (reference sequence). This CDR3 contains 17 residues. V dropped 6 bases and J dropped 1 base, with 19 bases sitting between them. CDR3 nucleotides: TGTGCCAGTAGGGAGAGCAGGGGAAAGATCAGCAATCAGCCCCAGCATTTT. This codes for CASRESRGKISNQPQHF.

The V call is TRBV28, the J call TRBJ1-5; D remains unclear. The CDR3 totals 15 residues. CDR1 and CDR2 from the germline V gene are MDHEN and SYDVKM. The V end lost 6 bases, the J end lost 0 bases, and 12 bases lay between the germline ends. CDR3 region: CASRRGKYSNQPQHF. In nucleotides, the CDR3 is TGTGCCAGCAGGCGGGGAAAATATAGCAATCAGCCCCAGCATTTT.

The V call is TRBV4-2, the J call TRBJ2-1, with D unresolved. Germline V CDR1 and CDR2: LGHNA, YNFKEQ. V shed 0 bases and J shed 8 bases, with 17 bases lying between them. The CDR3 covers 16 residues. CDR3 DNA: TGTGCCAGCAGCCAAGAATCAGTGAGCGTTCCGGATGAGCAGTTCTTC. Amino acid sequence: CASSQESVSVPDEQFF.

The rearrangement links TRBV30 to TRBJ2-5; D is unresolved. This CDR3 has 15 residues. The germline V gene has CDR1 GTSNPN and CDR2 SVGIG (reference sequence). V lost 2 bases and J lost 4, with 17 bases in between. CDR3 sequence (DNA): TGTGCCTGGAGTAAGCGTTCGGCGGCCCGAGAGACCCAGTACTTC. Amino acid sequence: CAWSKRSAARETQYF.

This clone was counted between two and nine times. V usage is TRBV6-4 and J usage is TRBJ2-1; 9 nucleotides match TRBD2. The J segment lost 4 bases and the V segment lost 4 bases, leaving 5 bases of the junction unmatched. The germline V gene encodes CDR1 MRHNA and CDR2 SNTAGT. This CDR3 has 15 residues. Written as DNA, the CDR3 is TGTGCCAGCAGTGTTGCGGGAGGGACGTACAATGAGCAGTTCTTC. Translating gives CASSVAGGTYNEQFF.

This clone was seen only once. The rearrangement links TRBV28 to TRBJ1-5, with D tentatively TRBD1 (6 bases). The ends were cut back, 5 bases at V and 3 bases at J, with 17 bases in the middle. The CDR3 contains 16 residues. Germline V gene data show CDR1 as MDHEN and CDR2 as SYDVKM. The CDR3 here is CASSPSGRGANQPQHF. CDR3 nucleotide sequence: TGTGCCAGCAGTCCCTCTGGCAGGGGCGCCAATCAGCCCCAGCATTTT.

This chain joins TRBV7-9 and TRBJ2-2; tentatively, D is TRBD1 (6 bases). The germline V and J ends were trimmed by 4 bases and 2 bases, with 14 bases remaining between them. The germline gives CDR1 SEHNR, CDR2 FQNEAQ (reference sequence). This CDR3 is 16 amino acids long. The CDR3 nucleotides are TGTGCCAGCAGCTCACCGACAGGTTATAACACCGGGGAGCTGTTTTTT. This encodes CASSSPTGYNTGELFF. Based on the CDR3 plus reference TRBV7-9 and TRBJ2-2, the full variable domain is DTGVSQNPRHKITKRGQNVTFRCDPISEHNRLYWYRQTLGQGPEFLTYFQNEAQLEKSRLLSDRFSAERPKGSFSTLEIQRTEQGDSAMYLCASSSPTGYNTGELFFGEGSRLTVL.

This clone was recorded a few times. The chain links TRBV27 to TRBJ1-1; D not resolved. Germline CDR1 reads MNHEY; CDR2 reads SMNVEV (reference sequence). V was pared by 8 bases and J by 1 base, with 11 bases between. The CDR3 runs to 13 residues. CDR3 DNA: TGTGCCAGCGCAAAAAACACGAACACTGAAGCTTTCTTT. Its protein product is CASAKNTNTEAFF.

V and J are TRBV9 and TRBJ1-1; weak D call: TRBD1 (6 bases). CDR1 and CDR2 (germline): SGDLS, YYNGEE. V was clipped by 3 bases and J by 5 bases, with 17 bases between them. This CDR3 is 15 amino acids long. The CDR3 DNA sequence: TGTGCCAGCAGCGCAGGGGCTCGGGTTGGGACTGAAGCTTTCTTT. Residues: CASSAGARVGTEAFF.

The rearrangement joins TRBV18 to TRBJ2-5; 7 nucleotides agree with TRBD1. The trim removed 3 bases at V and 5 bases at J, leaving 12 bases unmatched. Germline lookup yields CDR1 KGHSH and CDR2 LQKENI. The CDR3 totals 16 residues. CDR3 bases: TGTGCCAGCTCACCCGATCAGACAGGGTTGGGGGAGACCCAGTACTTC. It translates to CASSPDQTGLGETQYF.

The chain couples TRBV6-1 to TRBJ1-1; D is ambiguous. V was shortened by 3 bases and J by 4 bases, with 9 bases between the two germline ends. The CDR3 is 13 residues long. CDR1 is MNHNS and CDR2 is SASEGT in the germline V gene. The CDR3 DNA reads as TGTGCCAGCAGTGACCGGGCGGGCACTGAAGCTTTCTTT. It encodes CASSDRAGTEAFF.

The table lists this clone with a count of one. This rearrangement joins TRBV5-1 to TRBJ1-1; D perhaps matches TRBD1 (6 bases). The CDR3 is 14 residues long. Germline V gene data show CDR1 as SGHRS and CDR2 as YFSETQ. Trimming cost V 4 bases and J 4 bases, with 14 bases left between them. The CDR3 DNA follows: TGCGCCAGCAGCCCCACCGGGACAACCACTGAAGCTTTCTTT. Amino acid sequence: CASSPTGTTTEAFF. Variable domain in full (rest from reference TRBV5-1 and TRBJ1-1): KAGVTQTPRYLIKTRGQQVTLSCSPISGHRSVSWYQQTPGQGLQFLFEYFSETQRNKGNFPGRFSGRQFSNSRSEMNVSTLELGDSALYLCASSPTGTTTEAFFGQGTRLTVV.

CDR3 protein: CASSHRYTEAFF. CDR3 coding DNA: TGTGCCAGCAGCCACAGGTACACTGAAGCTTTCTTT. The chain is built from TRBV6-6 and TRBJ1-1, with a weak D call TRBD1 (5 bases). Germline-derived CDR1 and CDR2 are MNHNY and SVGAGI (reference sequence). The CDR3 consists of 12 residues. V dropped 6 bases and J dropped 3 bases, with 8 bases sitting between them.

The chain employs TRBV9 and TRBJ2-7; a weak D match, TRBD2 (5 bases). V lost 0 bases, J lost 3 bases, and 10 bases lay in between. The CDR3 loop spans 14 amino acids. Germline values: CDR1 SGDLS, CDR2 YYNGEE. DNA for the CDR3: TGTGCCAGCAGCGTAGCTGCTAGCAGCTACGAGCAGTACTTC. It yields the protein CASSVAASSYEQYF. Looking up the rest from reference TRBV9 and TRBJ2-7 gives the full variable domain: DSGVTQTPKHLITATGQRVTLRCSPRSGDLSVYWYQQSLDQGLQFLIQYYNGEERAKGNILERFSAQQFPDLHSELNLSSLELGDSALYFCASSVAASSYEQYFGPGTRLTVT.

V and J are TRBV10-1 and TRBJ1-1; TRBD1 matches 7 bases. This CDR3 has 11 residues. Looked up from germline, CDR1 is WNHNN and CDR2 is SYGVQD (reference sequence). The V gene end was trimmed by 5 bases and the J gene end by 9 bases; junction bases not matched to a gene: 3. The CDR3 DNA reads as TGCGCCAGCAGTAAGGGACAGCAAGCTTTCTTT. Translating gives CASSKGQQAFF.

The rearrangement joins TRBV5-5 to TRBJ1-4; D ambiguous. The length of the CDR3 is 16 residues. Trimming pared 3 bases from V and 1 base from J, leaving 13 bases between. Germline V lookup: CDR1 SGHKS, CDR2 YYEKEE (reference sequence). CDR3 bases: TGTGCCAGCAGCTCGTACGAGGTGGGAACTAATGAAAAACTGTTTTTT. This codes for CASSSYEVGTNEKLFF.

V and J are TRBV27 and TRBJ2-5; 9 nucleotides match TRBD1. Germline values: CDR1 MNHEY, CDR2 SMNVEV (reference sequence). Losses at the gene ends were 2 bases for V and 3 bases for J; bases not matched to a gene: 10. CDR3 size: 17 residues. CDR3: CASSLGAGTGSEETQYF. The CDR3 nucleotides are TGTGCCAGCAGTTTAGGGGCCGGGACAGGGTCTGAAGAGACCCAGTACTTC.

The CDR3 sequence is CASSYGAVNSGELFF. Here the CDR3 DNA reads TGTGCCAGCAGTTACGGTGCGGTTAACTCCGGGGAGCTGTTTTTT. This chain connects TRBV6-5 to TRBJ2-2; D uncertain. The V and J ends lost 2 bases and 6 bases respectively, with 13 bases between them. Germline CDR1 and CDR2: MNHEY and SVGAGI. There are 15 residues in the CDR3.

The chain carries TRBV7-2 and TRBJ2-2; 7 bases line up with TRBD1. The germline V gene has CDR1 SGHTA and CDR2 FQGNSA. V gave up 1 base and J gave up 4 bases; unmatched junction bases: 0. This CDR3 spans 14 amino acids. Here the CDR3 reads CASSLGQGTGELFF. DNA for the CDR3: TGTGCCAGCAGCTTAGGACAGGGCACCGGGGAGCTGTTTTTT.

This clone was seen only a few times. This sequence joins TRBV30 and TRBJ2-3; a possible D gene is TRBD2 (6 bases). This CDR3 is built from 15 residues. The V gene's germline CDR1 is GTSNPN and CDR2 SVGIG (reference sequence). V was trimmed by 0 bases and J by 0 bases, leaving 10 bases between them. The CDR3 sequence: CAWSVGGASTDTQYF. In DNA form, the CDR3 reads TGTGCCTGGAGTGTAGGAGGGGCTAGCACAGATACGCAGTATTTT.

This chain connects TRBV7-2 to TRBJ2-5; 9 bases align to TRBD2. V gave up 2 bases and J gave up 3 bases; unmatched junction bases: 7. In germline, CDR1 is SGHTA, CDR2 FQGNSA. The CDR3 extends over 16 amino acids. This CDR3 reads CASSLLAGGGKETQYF. The CDR3 bases are TGTGCCAGCAGCTTACTGGCGGGAGGGGGGAAAGAGACCCAGTACTTC.

In DNA, the CDR3 is TGTGCCAGCAGATACACAGGGAACTCTGGAAACACCATATATTTT. The encoded protein is CASRYTGNSGNTIYF. V gene TRBV11-2 combines with J gene TRBJ1-3; TRBD1 might be the D (6 bases). Germline values: CDR1 SGHAT, CDR2 FQNNGV. This CDR3 is built from 15 residues. The V gene lost 6 bases and the J gene lost 0 bases, with 12 bases spanning the gap.

This chain links TRBV18 with TRBJ2-5; D gene uncertain. The CDR3 runs to 12 residues. Trimming left V 6 bases short and J 10 bases short, with 15 bases between. Looked up from germline, CDR1 is KGHSH and CDR2 is LQKENI. CDR3 protein: CASSPTAGYQYF. The CDR3 coding sequence is TGTGCCAGCTCGCCTACCGCCGGTTACCAGTACTTC.

This chain links TRBV29-1 with TRBJ2-3; maybe TRBD2 (5 bases). The germline V gene encodes CDR1 SQVTM and CDR2 ANQGSEA. The V and J ends lost 0 bases and 4 bases respectively, with 5 bases between them. This CDR3 is 12 amino acids long. CDR3 sequence: CSVEEGADTQYF. The CDR3 DNA reads as TGCAGCGTTGAAGAGGGAGCAGATACGCAGTATTTT.

V gene TRBV30 combines with J gene TRBJ1-5; no definite D call. Trimming pared 4 bases from V and 4 bases from J, leaving 8 bases between. There are 12 residues in the CDR3. Germline-derived CDR1 and CDR2 are GTSNPN and SVGIG (reference sequence). CDR3 bases: TGTGCCTGGAACAGAATTAATCAGCCCCAGCATTTT. It translates to CAWNRINQPQHF.

V is TRBV5-1 and J is TRBJ2-5; possible D gene TRBD1, 5 bases. V lost 1 base, J lost 2 bases, and 15 bases lay in between. Germline V gene data show CDR1 as SGHRS and CDR2 as YFSETQ. The CDR3 totals 16 residues. The CDR3 DNA reads as TGCGCCAGCAGCTTGCTAAATACAGGAAGGCAAGAGACCCAGTACTTC. It encodes CASSLLNTGRQETQYF.

The chain uses TRBV6-1 and TRBJ1-2; D ambiguous. The V and J ends lost 0 bases and 4 bases respectively, with 6 bases between them. The CDR3 sequence is 13 residues long. The germline CDR1 and CDR2 sequences are MNHNS and SASEGT. The CDR3 spells CASSEAGSYGYTF. The DNA of the CDR3 is TGTGCCAGCAGTGAAGCCGGGAGCTATGGCTACACCTTC.